This T cell receptor beta chain was obtained from a study of technical replicates of blood from a few donors. Sequenced by immunoSEQ multiplex PCR; TCRdb stores in-frame clones only, minus some. The sample lists tens of thousands of clones, 91% occurring once. This clone has a handful of counts. Sequencing was performed on T cells isolated from PBMCs. The origin of this receptor is a human donor in good health.

The CDR3 coding sequence is TGCAGCGTTGAAGAGCCAGGGATAACTGAAGCTTTCTTT. It codes for CSVEEPGITEAFF. The J gene is TRBJ1-1, the V gene TRBV29-1, with D maybe TRBD1 (5 bases). This CDR3 spans 13 amino acids. V gave up 0 bases and J gave up 5 bases, with 10 bases separating them. Germline V gene data show CDR1 as SQVTM and CDR2 as ANQGSEA.